This entry lists 12 T cell receptor beta chains sequenced from one sample in a study of metastatic and nonmetastatic thyroid tumors. All patients reached thyroid surgery having received no treatment beforehand. Using MiXCR, TCRdb re-called clones from the PCR reads. The table records some 60,000 clones, almost 30% of them present only once. Sequenced: blood. The receptor set was obtained from a female donor with papillary thyroid cancer or a benign thyroid nodule (not recorded which). Some clones in this sample may be carry-over from other donors' samples.

The genes are TRBV6-1 and TRBJ1-2; 8 nucleotides line up with TRBD1. Germline CDR1 is MNHNS and CDR2 is SASEGT. CDR3 length: 12 amino acids. Germline trimming cut 6 bases from V and 8 bases from J; bases unmatched to any gene: 5. CDR3 loop: CASSGQGWGYTF. In DNA, the CDR3 is TGTGCCAGCAGCGGACAGGGATGGGGCTACACCTTC.

This chain links TRBV28 with TRBJ2-3; weak D call: TRBD2 (6 bases). This CDR3 comprises 17 residues. The V end was cut by 1 base, the J end by 4 bases, with 18 bases between. Germline CDR1 and CDR2: MDHEN and SYDVKM. CDR3 amino acids: CASSLSGFGGGSDTQYF. The CDR3 DNA follows: TGTGCCAGCAGTTTATCCGGTTTCGGGGGTGGTTCAGATACGCAGTATTTT.

This clone rates as medium-sized. The chain links TRBV6-1 to TRBJ1-1, with TRBD1 as a possible D gene (6 bases). The CDR3 is made up of 13 amino acids. Germline CDR1 reads MNHNS; CDR2 reads SASEGT. Trimming removed 8 bases at V and 8 bases at J, with 18 bases between. CDR3 sequence: CASALQGRDEAFF. CDR3 in DNA: TGTGCCAGCGCCCTTCAGGGGCGGGACGAAGCTTTCTTT.

The rearrangement uses TRBV5-1 and TRBJ2-1, with D possibly being TRBD1 or TRBD2 (5 bases each). This CDR3 is 16 amino acids long. V was cut by 0 bases and J by 7 bases, with 17 bases left in between. CDR1 is SGHRS, CDR2 YFSETQ, per germline. Written as DNA, the CDR3 is TGCGCCAGCAGCTTGGCCCCCGACCGGGGCCGAAATGAGCAGTTCTTC. Residues: CASSLAPDRGRNEQFF. Using reference TRBV5-1 and TRBJ2-1 for the parts outside the CDR3, the full variable domain is KAGVTQTPRYLIKTRGQQVTLSCSPISGHRSVSWYQQTPGQGLQFLFEYFSETQRNKGNFPGRFSGRQFSNSRSEMNVSTLELGDSALYLCASSLAPDRGRNEQFFGPGTRLTVL.

This clone was counted only a few times. The rearrangement links TRBV19 to TRBJ1-2; 10 bases fit TRBD1. CDR3 length: 14 residues. J was trimmed by 7 bases and V by 6 bases; bases with no gene match: 8. From germline, CDR1 is LNHDA and CDR2 SQIVND (reference sequence). CDR3 protein: CASRNDRGPGGYTF. The CDR3 nucleotides are TGTGCCAGTAGGAATGACAGGGGGCCCGGTGGCTACACCTTC.

This chain uses TRBV19 with TRBJ1-3; the D is unclear. Germline V gives CDR1 LNHDA, CDR2 SQIVND (reference sequence). The CDR3 extends over 14 amino acids. V dropped 3 bases and J dropped 3 bases, with 9 bases sitting between them. The CDR3 bases are TGTGCCAGTAGTATGTCCGGGTATGGAAACACCATATATTTT. Protein product: CASSMSGYGNTIYF. The full variable domain, rest sourced from reference TRBV19 and TRBJ1-3, is DGGITQSPKYLFRKEGQNVTLSCEQNLNHDAMYWYRQDPGQGLRLIYYSQIVNDFQKGDIAEGYSVSREKKESFPLTVTSAQKNPTAFYLCASSMSGYGNTIYFGEGSWLTVV.

The chain uses TRBV2 and TRBJ1-5; 8 nucleotides agree with TRBD1. V gave up 6 bases and J gave up 1 base; unmatched junction bases: 2. CDR1 SNHLY and CDR2 FYNNEI come from the germline V gene. The CDR3 runs 14 residues. The CDR3: CASRQGVSNQPQHF. As DNA, the CDR3 is TGTGCCAGCAGACAGGGGGTGAGCAATCAGCCCCAGCATTTT.

This clone has a handful of counts. A much larger clone lies a single base off, so this may be a read error. The V and J genes are TRBV6-1 and TRBJ1-6, with a tentative D call TRBD1 (6 bases). CDR3 size: 12 residues. Per germline, CDR1 MNHNS and CDR2 SASEGT. CDR3 bases: TGTGCCAGCGGGCAGGGGAATTCATCCCTCCACTTT. Its translation is CASGQGNSSLHF.

This clone was picked up a small number of times. The CDR3 reads CASTRLLTEAFF. The CDR3 DNA is TGTGCCAGCACCAGGCTCCTCACTGAAGCTTTCTTT. The genes are TRBV2 and TRBJ1-1; the D is unclear. V was trimmed by 7 bases and J by 4 bases, leaving 10 bases between them. The CDR3 length is 12 residues. The germline V gene has CDR1 SNHLY and CDR2 FYNNEI. Full variable domain (missing parts from reference TRBV2 and TRBJ1-1): EPEVTQTPSHQVTQMGQEVILRCVPISNHLYFYWYRQILGQKVEFLVSFYNNEISEKSEIFDDQFSVERPDGSNFTLKIRSTKLEDSAMYFCASTRLLTEAFFGQGTRLTVV.

The genes are TRBV6-1 and TRBJ2-7; 11 bases agree with TRBD2. V shed 4 bases, J shed 2 bases, and the junction held 4 bases outside the gene matches. Looked up from germline, CDR1 is MNHNS and CDR2 is SASEGT. CDR3 length equals 15 residues. The CDR3 DNA reads TGTGCCAGCAGTGTAACTAGCGGGGGAACCTACGAGCAGTACTTC. Residues: CASSVTSGGTYEQYF.

This clone is classed as medium-sized (0.01 to 0.1%). The chain couples TRBV6-5 to TRBJ2-1; 7 bases line up with TRBD2. The CDR3 length is 12 residues. Germline trimming cut 0 bases from V and 12 bases from J; bases unmatched to any gene: 2. Looked up from germline, CDR1 is MNHEY and CDR2 is SVGAGI. CDR3 sequence reads: CASSYSREGQFF. The CDR3 DNA reads TGTGCCAGCAGTTACTCGAGGGAGGGGCAGTTCTTC.

Only a few counts were recorded for this clone. This chain joins TRBV7-2 and TRBJ2-7; D is unclear. V dropped 1 base and J dropped 3 bases, with 4 bases sitting between them. Germline assignment: CDR1 SGHTA and CDR2 FQGNSA. This CDR3 has 12 residues. The CDR3 spells CASSLDYYEQYF. CDR3 bases: TGTGCCAGCAGCTTAGACTACTACGAGCAGTACTTC.